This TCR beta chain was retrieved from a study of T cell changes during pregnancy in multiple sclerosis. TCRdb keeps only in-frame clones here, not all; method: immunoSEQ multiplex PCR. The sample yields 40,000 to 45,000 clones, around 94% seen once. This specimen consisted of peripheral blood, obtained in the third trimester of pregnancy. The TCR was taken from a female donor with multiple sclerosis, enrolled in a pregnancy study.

The CDR3 DNA sequence: TGTGCCAGCAGCTTGGAAGGAGGGTACCAAGAGACCCAGTACTTC. Translating it yields CASSLEGGYQETQYF. The rearrangement uses TRBV5-6 and TRBJ2-5, with TRBD2 as a possible D gene (6 bases). Germline CDR1 is SGHDT and CDR2 is YYEEEE. The V end lost 0 bases, the J end lost 0 bases, and 9 bases lay between the germline ends. The CDR3 has 15 residues. The entire variable domain, with the rest obtained from reference TRBV5-6 and TRBJ2-5, is as follows: DAGVTQSPTHLIKTRGQQVTLRCSPKSGHDTVSWYQQALGQGPQFIFQYYEEEERQRGNFPDRFSGHQFPNYSSELNVNALLLGDSALYLCASSLEGGYQETQYFGPGTRLLVL.